A single TCR beta chain is shown here with its context. Antigen: not known. Treg sorting used a CD4+CD25+CD127-/low gate. The study, taken as a whole, reports: Tumor memory CD4+ T cell TCR gene usage was found to cluster with blood and lymph node memory CD4+ cells and with lymph node naive CD4+ cells. Greatest tumor Treg TCR overlap was with tumor naive CD4+ cells. The larger-cohort validation was restricted to a single TCR beta V-J rearrangement rather than whole repertoires.

After constant-region reverse-primer amplification, full-length variable regions underwent semi-nested PCR with Nested Universal Primer A. Via MiXCR, TCRdb re-called the 5' RACE reads, giving one row per CDR3 protein. Among around 55,000 distinct CDR3 sequences listed, around 20% were seen once. There are 16 residues in the CDR3. Germline trimming cut 4 bases from V and 4 bases from J; bases unmatched to any gene: 10. CDR1 is MNHNS, CDR2 SASEGT, per germline. This receptor was identified in a female donor with breast cancer. V and J are TRBV6-1 and TRBJ2-3; 8 nucleotides line up with TRBD2. Material: tumor-infiltrating Tregs sorted from the breast tumor. The CDR3 sequence: CASSGRKAGVSDTQYF. The CDR3, as DNA: TGTGCCAGCAGTGGTCGGAAAGCGGGAGTGTCAGATACGCAGTATTTT.